The rows below give T cell receptor beta chains drawn from one sample of a study of cytomegalovirus exposure and HLA in healthy donors. Profiled with immunoSEQ multiplex PCR; TCRdb holds only in-frame clones, not every one. The sample lists 90,000 to 110,000 clones; approximately 72% were seen once. The material sequenced was PBMCs. Receptors originate from a man aged 25 to 45 in good health and CMV-seronegative. CDR3s include the opening cysteine and the closing phenylalanine or tryptophan. The D gene is left open where the match is weak. Expanded clones get a size class; other rows say once, few or many, or leave the size out.

D	J	size	V	DNA	CDR3
-	TRBJ2-5	-	TRBV4-1	TGCGCCAGCAGCCAAGTGTGGCTAGAGACCCAGTACTTC	CASSQVWLETQYF
TRBD1	TRBJ1-1	-	TRBV5-6	TGTGCCAGCAGTCGTAGGGACAGACTTTTCCCCACTGAAGCTTTCTTT	CASSRRDRLFPTEAFF
-	TRBJ1-3	-	TRBV4-2	TGTGCCAGCAGCCAAGCGAGGGGAGGAAGAAACACCATATATTTT	CASSQARGGRNTIYF
-	TRBJ1-1	-	TRBV6-5	TGTGCCAGCAGTTACGTCATGAACACTGAAGCTTTCTTT	CASSYVMNTEAFF
TRBD1	TRBJ1-3	-	TRBV6-1	TGTGCCAGCAGTAGACAGGGCCTAGGAAACACCATATATTTT	CASSRQGLGNTIYF
-	TRBJ1-1	few	TRBV27	TGTGCCAGCAGTTCCTCCACAGGGAACACTGAAGCTTTCTTT	CASSSSTGNTEAFF
TRBD1	TRBJ2-5	-	TRBV6-4	TGTGCCAGCAGTGACGACAGGGGAGAGACCCAGTACTTC	CASSDDRGETQYF
-	TRBJ1-4	-	TRBV15	TGTGCCACCAGCAGAGATCAGACTAATGAAAAACTGTTTTTT	CATSRDQTNEKLFF
TRBD1	TRBJ1-5	-	TRBV28	TGTGCCAGCAGGTACGACAGGGTCAGCAATCAGCCCCAGCATTTT	CASRYDRVSNQPQHF
-	TRBJ1-1	once	TRBV4-1	TGCGCCAGCAGCCAAGGAAATGGGCCTAACACTGAAGCTTTCTTT	CASSQGNGPNTEAFF
-	TRBJ2-5	-	TRBV9	TGTGCCAGCAGCTTAAGGGAGCGTGAGACCCAGTACTTC	CASSLRERETQYF
TRBD1	TRBJ1-2	few	TRBV5-6	TGTGCCAGCAGCTTTTGGGACAGAGTTAACTATGGCTACACCTTC	CASSFWDRVNYGYTF
-	TRBJ1-2	-	TRBV4-3	TGCGCCAGCAGCCAAGAGCGGGTCGACTATGGCTACACCTTC	CASSQERVDYGYTF
-	TRBJ2-7	-	TRBV2	TGTGCCAGCAGTGAATCCGAGGAGCAGTACTTC	CASSESEEQYF
-	TRBJ1-2	-	TRBV5-4	TGTGCCAGCAGCCTCCGAGGTTCCTATGGCTACACCTTC	CASSLRGSYGYTF
TRBD2	TRBJ2-7	few	TRBV5-1	TGCGCCAGCAGCTGGTCTTATACAGCGGGAAGATACGAGCAGTACTTC	CASSWSYTAGRYEQYF
TRBD1	TRBJ1-1	once	TRBV30	TGTGCCTGGAGACTTGTAACAGGGGGGAACACTGAAGCTTTCTTT	CAWRLVTGGNTEAFF
-	TRBJ1-2	-	TRBV5-1	TGCGCCAGCAGCTTGTCGGAGAGCGGCTACACCTTC	CASSLSESGYTF
-	TRBJ2-3	-	TRBV5-1	TGCGCCAGCAGCCAAAACAGGGCTCGGGACACAGATACGCAGTATTTT	CASSQNRARDTDTQYF
-	TRBJ2-5	-	TRBV28	TGTGCCAGCAGTCCAAACTTCGGGACACCCAAGTACCAAGAGACCCAGTACTTC	CASSPNFGTPKYQETQYF
-	TRBJ2-7	-	TRBV27	TGTGCCAGCAGTTCGTGGGGAGGGGGAAGCCCCTACGAGCAGTACTTC	CASSSWGGGSPYEQYF
-	TRBJ1-6	-	TRBV19	TGTGCCAGGTACGAAGGGGTGAGCTCACCCCTCCACTTT	CARYEGVSSPLHF
-	TRBJ1-2	-	TRBV30	TGTGCCTGGAGTTCCCTCCCGGGACAAGGATCCTTC	CAWSSLPGQGSF
-	TRBJ1-1	-	TRBV7-9	TGTGCCAGCACCCCCGGGTCTGGGTACACTGAAGCTTTCTTT	CASTPGSGYTEAFF
TRBD1	TRBJ2-3	-	TRBV6-5	TGTGCCAGCAGAGAAGACAGGGGGCGCGGGGGGCAGTATTTT	CASREDRGRGGQYF
TRBD2	TRBJ2-3	-	TRBV7-2	TGTGCCAGCAGCACAGAAGGAGGGAGCGGGGGGACAGATACGCAGTATTTT	CASSTEGGSGGTDTQYF
-	TRBJ2-7	-	TRBV6-5	TGTGCCAGCAGTTACTCGGGAGTCACCGAGCAGTACTTC	CASSYSGVTEQYF
-	TRBJ1-4	once	TRBV6-5	TGTGCCAGCACCCAAGGGCGGGGGGATGAAAAACTGTTTTTT	CASTQGRGDEKLFF
-	TRBJ2-6	few	TRBV5-1	TGCGCCAGCAGTTCGCAAACATTTACAGGGTTTGGGGCCAACGTCCTGACTTTC	CASSSQTFTGFGANVLTF
-	TRBJ1-5	-	TRBV19	TGTGCCAGTAGACAACGAGGCCCTAGCAATCAGCCCCAGCATTTT	CASRQRGPSNQPQHF
-	TRBJ2-1	medium-sized	TRBV27	TGTGCCAGCAGTTTATTGGGAGGCGGGCCCTACAATGAGCAGTTCTTC	CASSLLGGGPYNEQFF
TRBD1	TRBJ1-4	-	TRBV5-4	TGTGCCAGCAGTTCTCAGGGGGCGGCTAATGAAAAACTGTTTTTT	CASSSQGAANEKLFF
TRBD2	TRBJ2-1	-	TRBV9	TGTGCCAGCAGCGTAGGTATACTAGCGGGGGGCCGGTCCAATGCGCAGTTCTTC	CASSVGILAGGRSNAQFF
-	TRBJ2-5	-	TRBV7-9	TGTGCCAGCAGCCCTTCGGAGACCCAGTACTTC	CASSPSETQYF
-	TRBJ2-3	-	TRBV2	TGTGCCAGCAGTCCAAATTGGGGCGGATCAGATACGCAGTATTTT	CASSPNWGGSDTQYF
TRBD2	TRBJ2-3	-	TRBV5-1	TGCGCCAGCAGCTTGTATCCTAGCGGGACTAGCACAGATACGCAGTATTTT	CASSLYPSGTSTDTQYF
-	TRBJ1-2	-	TRBV2	TGTGCCAGCAGTGGCCTAGGTTATGGCTACACCTTC	CASSGLGYGYTF
-	TRBJ1-5	-	TRBV2	TGTGCCAGCAGTCAGGGAGGCGATCAGCCCCAGCATTTT	CASSQGGDQPQHF
-	TRBJ1-6	-	TRBV9	TGTGCCAGCAGCGTAGGTGCTGACAGGATTAATTCACCCCTCCACTTT	CASSVGADRINSPLHF
TRBD1	TRBJ2-7	-	TRBV5-1	TGCGCCAGCAGCCCGGGCCATGGGACAGGGTCCTACGAGCAGTACTTC	CASSPGHGTGSYEQYF
TRBD2	TRBJ2-5	many	TRBV13	TGTGCCAGCAGCTTATTGAGCGGGGGTGAGACCCAGTACTTC	CASSLLSGGETQYF